What follows is one T cell receptor (beta chain) and its context. Antigen unknown. PCR was performed using 60 Vbeta and 13 Jbeta primers. Only in-frame clones appear in the TCRdb table, and some are missing; sequencing was by immunoSEQ multiplex PCR. There are some 200,000 clones in the sample; nearly 80% occur only once, and around 2% lies in the top ten. V shed 4 bases and J 3 bases; nucleotides not matched to a gene: 3. The CDR3 has 15 residues. Germline V gene data show CDR1 as MDHEN and CDR2 as SYDVKM. This entry comes from a study of cytomegalovirus exposure and HLA in healthy donors. Notes on the study in general: Most TCR sequences were rare, but some public TCRs occurred in many donors. Common viral pathogens (according to a later analysis) appeared linked to several of the most significant clusters. The study listed approximately 170 cytomegalovirus-associated TCR beta chains. The authors excluded some V segments, including TRBV6-2 and TRBV6-3, as indistinguishable.

Input material: PBMCs. This clonotype was sampled from a man younger than 35 in good health and CMV-seronegative. V and J are TRBV28 and TRBJ2-2; 9 bases are a match to TRBD1. CDR3 sequence reads: CASSSGQGHTGELFF. In DNA, the CDR3 is TGTGCCAGCAGTTCGGGACAGGGACACACCGGGGAGCTGTTTTTT.